The clone carrying this T cell receptor beta chain was observed a single time. Its antigen is currently unknown. As for time point: blood 2 weeks post-SBRT. The treatment here: 15 Gy SBRT to primary tumor, nephrectomy 4 weeks later. TCRdb's copy holds only in-frame clones and misses some; the assay was immunoSEQ multiplex PCR. In the table there are some 150,000 clones, roughly 87% of which are singletons. The source of the sample is a study of radiation and T cells in renal cell carcinoma. Across the whole study: Nephrectomy followed 15 Gy stereotactic body radiation by 4 weeks.

Overall study findings and caveats: Baseline intratumoral clonotype presence is unknown without pretreatment biopsies. From baseline, blood top tumor clonotypes peaked at 2 weeks post-radiation.

Sequenced material: blood, taken from a patient whose treatment included radiotherapy and nephrectomy. The clonotype was recovered from a woman in her forties or fifties with renal cell carcinoma.

The CDR3 loop reads CASSLDVYVAGVTDTQYF. The CDR3 DNA reads as TGTGCCAGCAGCCTTGACGTTTACGTAGCGGGGGTCACAGATACGCAGTATTTT. V is TRBV7-8 and J is TRBJ2-3; 9 bases are a match to TRBD2. The V gene end was trimmed by 5 bases and the J gene end by 2 bases; junction bases not matched to a gene: 14. This CDR3 is built from 18 residues. Germline CDR1 SGHVS, CDR2 FQNEAQ. Supplemented by reference TRBV7-8 and TRBJ2-3, the full variable domain reads GAGVSQSPRYKVAKRGQDVALRCDPISGHVSLFWYQQALGQGPEFLTYFQNEAQLDKSGLPSDRFFAERPEGSVSTLKIQRTQQEDSAVYLCASSLDVYVAGVTDTQYFGPGTRLTVL.